What follows are 5 T cell receptor beta chains derived from one specimen sequenced in a study of identical twins. MiXCR was run by TCRdb on the 5' RACE reads, yielding one entry per CDR3 protein. The sample includes about 730,000 distinct CDR3 sequences, 21% of them seen just once. These data were likewise used in another study, on T cells expressing NK-cell markers.

The sequenced sample consisted of PBMCs. These receptors were obtained from a young woman in good health.

V is TRBV20-1 and J is TRBJ2-5; possible D gene TRBD2, 6 bases. The CDR3 runs 13 residues. Trimming removed 5 bases at V and 1 base at J, with 11 bases between. The germline V gene encodes CDR1 DFQATT and CDR2 SNEGSKA (reference sequence). This CDR3 reads CSAPGLFQETQYF. As DNA, the CDR3 is TGCAGTGCTCCGGGACTCTTCCAAGAGACCCAGTACTTC.

The sample holds a few counts of this clonotype. The chain recombines TRBV20-1 with TRBJ2-3; D gene unclear. Germline V lookup: CDR1 DFQATT, CDR2 SNEGSKA (reference sequence). V was shortened by 0 bases and J by 6 bases, with 13 bases between the two germline ends. This CDR3 comprises 14 residues. The DNA for the CDR3 is TGCAGTGCTAGAGATCTGGCCCAATATGATACGCAGTATTTT. Encoded protein: CSARDLAQYDTQYF.

The sample holds one count of this clonotype. This chain joins TRBV6-1 and TRBJ2-3; the match to TRBD1 covers 8 bases. The V segment lost 7 bases and the J segment 3 bases; nucleotides outside the gene matches: 9. CDR1 MNHNS and CDR2 SASEGT come from the germline V gene. The CDR3 sequence is 15 residues long. As DNA, the CDR3 is TGTGCCAGCACTGTCAGGGGGCTGCGGACAGATACGCAGTATTTT. Translating gives CASTVRGLRTDTQYF.

There are many counts of this clonotype. This chain connects TRBV5-1 to TRBJ2-1; maybe TRBD1 (6 bases). Between the trimmed V and J ends, which lost 4 bases and 5 bases, there was a span of 13 bases. Germline-derived CDR1 and CDR2 are SGHRS and YFSETQ. The CDR3 totals 14 residues. The CDR3 sequence is CASSAGGRDNEQFF. CDR3 in DNA: TGCGCCAGCAGCGCTGGGGGCCGAGACAATGAGCAGTTCTTC.

The chain is built from TRBV5-1 and TRBJ2-2; TRBD1 might be the D (5 bases). The CDR3 has 14 amino acids. Germline assignment: CDR1 SGHRS and CDR2 YFSETQ. V lost 5 bases and J lost 4, with 12 bases in between. The CDR3 nucleotides read TGCGCCAGCAGGGAAGGGGCTAGCACCGGGGAGCTGTTTTTT. This gives the protein CASREGASTGELFF.